These 22 T cell receptor beta chains originate from one sample sequenced in a study of T cells after yellow fever vaccination. TCRdb used MiXCR to reprocess the 5' RACE reads, holding one entry per CDR3 protein. Among around 100,000 distinct CDR3 sequences listed, roughly 6% were seen once. The specimen comprised CD8+ T cells sorted from PBMCs, sampled 10 days after the yellow fever booster vaccination. Receptors originate from a man younger than 35 who received the YFV17D yellow fever vaccine.

This clonotype was observed at least ten times. The rearrangement joins TRBV12-3 or TRBV12-4 to TRBJ2-1; 7 positions match TRBD1. With 6 bases clipped from V and 6 bases from J, the junction kept 5 bases outside the gene matches. This CDR3 comprises 13 residues. For the CDR3, the DNA is TGTGCCAGCAGCCCCCCAGGGGGCAATGAGCAGTTCTTC. Its translation: CASSPPGGNEQFF.

In this sample, this clonotype turned up many times. The V and J genes are TRBV5-1 and TRBJ2-1; 8 bases line up with TRBD1. V gave up 1 base and J gave up 6 bases; unmatched junction bases: 3. The germline V gene has CDR1 SGHRS and CDR2 YFSETQ. This CDR3 has 14 amino acids. The DNA of the CDR3 is TGCGCCAGCAGCTTGTACAGGGGGAGCAATGAGCAGTTCTTC. This gives the protein CASSLYRGSNEQFF.

This clonotype has a handful of counts. J is TRBJ1-1 and V is TRBV4-2, with D possibly matching TRBD1 (5 bases). The CDR3 totals 19 residues. The V end was cut by 4 bases, the J end by 0 bases, with 24 bases between. From germline, CDR1 is LGHNA and CDR2 YNFKEQ. CDR3 bases: TGTGCCAGCAGCCTGGAGACCTTGAGGCGGGGCAATATGAACACTGAAGCTTTCTTT. This translates into CASSLETLRRGNMNTEAFF.

The CDR3 DNA follows: TGTGCCAGCAGCTTAGTGCCACCCACCCAGGGGGCCTCCTACAATGAGCAGTTCTTC. Translated: CASSLVPPTQGASYNEQFF. The gene calls are TRBV7-9 and TRBJ2-1; 8 nucleotides match TRBD1. The CDR3 length is 19 residues. V lost 1 base, J lost 0 bases, and 11 bases stayed unmatched. The V gene's germline CDR1 is SEHNR and CDR2 FQNEAQ (reference sequence).

J is TRBJ2-3 and V is TRBV5-5, with a possible D match to TRBD2 (6 bases). Trimming took off 3 bases at V and 0 bases at J, with 26 bases between the two ends. The CDR3 length is 20 residues. Looked up from germline, CDR1 is SGHKS and CDR2 is YYEKEE (reference sequence). The DNA for the CDR3 is TGTGCCAGCAGCTCCACCCGGGGCGCGGGATTAGCGGCTAGCACAGATACGCAGTATTTT. This gives the protein CASSSTRGAGLAASTDTQYF.

This clonotype was seen a handful of times. The chain links TRBV10-3 to TRBJ1-1; D ambiguous. The CDR3 is made up of 15 amino acids. The V end was cut by 2 bases, the J end by 3 bases, with 13 bases between. In germline, CDR1 is ENHRY, CDR2 SYGVKD. CDR3 amino acids: CAISELQAGHTEAFF. The CDR3 coding sequence is TGTGCCATCAGTGAGCTCCAGGCGGGCCACACTGAAGCTTTCTTT.

This clonotype has a count of ten or more. The chain carries TRBV4-3 and TRBJ2-6; D unclear. The V end lost 1 base, the J end lost 3 bases, and 4 bases lay between the germline ends. The CDR3 has 14 residues. Germline-derived CDR1 and CDR2 are LGHNA and YSLEER. The CDR3 nucleotides are TGCGCCAGCAGCCAAGGGGATGGGGCCAACGTCCTGACTTTC. The encoded protein is CASSQGDGANVLTF.

There are a few counts of this clonotype. The chain joins TRBV21-1 to TRBJ2-7. TRBV21-1 is labeled a pseudogene. The CDR3 extends over 11 amino acids. CDR3 sequence (DNA): TGTGCCAGCAGCACCTTAAATGAGCAGTACTTC. Amino acids: CASSTLNEQYF.

This clonotype was seen at least ten times. The chain has TRBV6-2 or TRBV6-3 and TRBJ2-7; D is perhaps TRBD1 (6 bases). Germline values: CDR1 MNHEY, CDR2 SVGEGT. The CDR3 totals 14 residues. Trimming pared 8 bases from V and 1 base from J, leaving 15 bases between. The CDR3 loop is CASGGWGPSYEQYF. DNA for the CDR3: TGTGCCAGCGGAGGATGGGGGCCTTCCTACGAGCAGTACTTC.

This rearrangement joins TRBV14 to TRBJ2-5; 8 bases agree with TRBD2. After removal of 3 bases from V and 10 bases from J, the junction contained 10 bases not matched to a gene. Germline CDR1 and CDR2: SGHDN and FVKESK. The CDR3 loop spans 14 amino acids. The DNA for the CDR3 is TGTGCCAGCAGCCACGGGACTAGGCTTGGGGACCAGTACTTC. Translating gives CASSHGTRLGDQYF.

This clonotype was observed a handful of times. The CDR3, as DNA: TGTGCCAGCAGCCCGGGACAGGGCAACTACGAGCAGTACTTC. Residues: CASSPGQGNYEQYF. The chain is built from TRBV5-4 and TRBJ2-7; TRBD1 aligns across 9 bases. This CDR3 has 14 amino acids. V lost 4 bases to trimming and J lost 3 bases; unmatched junction nucleotides: 5. Germline CDR1 is SGHNT and CDR2 is YYREEE (reference sequence).

The CDR3 loop is CASSSLEGGGDETQYF. As DNA, the CDR3 is TGTGCCAGCAGCTCCCTTGAGGGTGGGGGAGATGAGACCCAGTACTTC. The genes are TRBV4-2 and TRBJ2-5, with D perhaps assigned TRBD1 or TRBD2 (5 bases each). Germline V CDR1 and CDR2: LGHNA, YNFKEQ. The length of the CDR3 is 16 residues. With 5 bases removed from V and 5 bases from J, the gap between germline ends came to 21 bases.

This rearrangement joins TRBV3-2 to TRBJ2-1; TRBD1 is taken as the D call from the table, unchecked against the DNA. TRBV3-2 corresponds to a pseudogene. This CDR3 region has 13 residues. The CDR3 nucleotides are TGTGCCAGCAGCCCCCCCAGGGGTGATGAGCAGTTCTTC. It codes for CASSPPRGDEQFF.

This sequence joins TRBV9 and TRBJ1-2; the match to TRBD1 covers 8 bases. Germline V gene data show CDR1 as SGDLS and CDR2 as YYNGEE. The CDR3 totals 15 residues. Losses at the gene ends were 0 bases for V and 8 bases for J; bases not matched to a gene: 9. CDR3 protein: CASSVATAGGWGYTF. In DNA form, the CDR3 reads TGTGCCAGCAGCGTAGCCACGGCAGGGGGCTGGGGCTACACCTTC.

The CDR3 spells CASSLVEAGTGNEKLFF. The CDR3 coding sequence is TGCGCCAGCAGCCTAGTCGAAGCCGGGACAGGGAATGAAAAACTGTTTTTT. The J gene is TRBJ1-4, the V gene TRBV4-3; 9 bases agree with TRBD1. Germline loops: CDR1 LGHNA, CDR2 YSLEER. This CDR3 comprises 17 residues. The trim removed 4 bases at V and 5 bases at J, leaving 11 bases unmatched.

The chain has TRBV27 and TRBJ2-2; 9 bases are shared with TRBD1. Germline V gene lookup returns CDR1 MNHEY and CDR2 SMNVEV (reference sequence). V lost 5 bases, J lost 6 bases, and 10 bases stayed unmatched. This CDR3 has 16 residues. The CDR3, as DNA: TGTGCCAGCAGTCTCCGGACAGGGGATATTTCCGGGGAGCTGTTTTTT. Protein sequence: CASSLRTGDISGELFF.

A few counts support this clonotype. The CDR3 DNA reads as TGTGCCAGCAGTCTTAGTGGGGACTACACTGAAGCTTTCTTT. It is translated as CASSLSGDYTEAFF. The chain uses TRBV6-2 or TRBV6-3 and TRBJ1-1; D may be TRBD1 (5 bases). CDR3 length equals 14 residues. Trimming stripped 5 bases from V and 3 bases from J, with 13 bases between. Germline V CDR1 and CDR2: MNHEY, SVGEGT.

The gene calls are TRBV7-2 and TRBJ2-2, with a possible D match to TRBD1 (5 bases). The CDR3 runs 13 residues. CDR1 and CDR2 from the germline V gene are SGHTA and FQGNSA. With 3 bases removed from V and 7 bases from J, the gap between germline ends came to 9 bases. The CDR3 region is CASSLPGHGELFF. For the CDR3, the DNA is TGTGCCAGCAGCTTGCCAGGGCACGGGGAGCTGTTTTTT.

In this sample, this clonotype turned up a few times. The chain employs TRBV5-4 and TRBJ2-1, with D uncertain. This CDR3 region has 12 residues. V lost 4 bases and J 5 bases, leaving 7 bases between the germline ends. Germline CDR1 reads SGHNT; CDR2 reads YYREEE (reference sequence). In nucleotides, the CDR3 is TGTGCCAGCAGCGAGGCAAACAATGAGCAGTTCTTC. It codes for CASSEANNEQFF.

This clonotype appeared a few times. The rearrangement links TRBV7-9 to TRBJ2-1, with D maybe TRBD2 (6 bases). Trimming cost V 5 bases and J 8 bases, with 22 bases left between them. The CDR3 runs to 16 residues. CDR1 is SEHNR, CDR2 FQNEAQ, per germline (reference sequence). CDR3 DNA sequence: TGTGCCAGCAGCCTACCTTTCGGGGGAATGAGGGATGAGCAGTTCTTC. Amino acids: CASSLPFGGMRDEQFF.

The chain has TRBV12-3 or TRBV12-4 and TRBJ1-1; perhaps TRBD1 as D (5 bases). The CDR3 is made up of 11 amino acids. The V end was cut by 6 bases, the J end by 11 bases, with 13 bases between. The CDR3: CASRSGGVAFF. The DNA of the CDR3 is TGTGCCAGCAGGTCTGGGGGGGTCGCTTTCTTT.

This clonotype was seen more than once but under ten times. This chain connects TRBV30 to TRBJ2-1; D gene uncertain. The CDR3 consists of 12 residues. The germline V and J ends were trimmed by 4 bases and 6 bases, with 10 bases remaining between them. CDR1 GTSNPN and CDR2 SVGIG come from the germline V gene (reference sequence). The chain's CDR3 is CAWNSYLNEQFF. The DNA of the CDR3 is TGTGCCTGGAACTCCTACCTCAATGAGCAGTTCTTC.